This T cell receptor (beta chain) was sequenced in a study of T cells in localized non-small cell lung cancer. Study-wide findings and caveats: Out of the top 100 tumor clones, a median approximately 57 were seen in adjacent lung. The tumor had only one region sequenced, so heterogeneity remains possible.

The method was immunoSEQ multiplex PCR; TCRdb's version includes in-frame clones alone and lacks a portion of them. Among 35,000 to 40,000 clones, roughly 86% were seen once, and the ten largest hold approximately 6.6%. Worth noting for this clone: Its antigen is still unknown.

This sequence was found in a man between 40 and 69 years old with stage I lung adenocarcinoma. Sequenced material: peripheral blood, taken before any cancer treatment.

The CDR3 protein is CASSSPTASYEQYF. The DNA for the CDR3 is TGTGCCAGCAGTTCCCCGACAGCCTCCTACGAGCAGTACTTC. The chain has TRBV27 and TRBJ2-7, with D tentatively TRBD1 (5 bases). Germline V lookup: CDR1 MNHEY, CDR2 SMNVEV (reference sequence). Trimming removed 4 bases at V and 0 bases at J, with 10 bases between. This CDR3 comprises 14 residues.